This record looks at one T cell receptor (beta chain) sequence and its context. Method: immunoSEQ multiplex PCR; TCRdb's copy keeps in-frame clones and lacks some. The repertoire holds approximately 110,000 clones, with 80% to 90% as singletons. In germline, CDR1 is LGHNA, CDR2 YSLEER. The CDR3 has 19 residues. After removal of 4 bases from V and 0 bases from J, the junction contained 9 bases not matched to a gene. The data were taken from a study of blood T cell repertoires in COVID-19. The sample was peripheral blood. This TCR derives from a man between 40 and 49 years old with acute or convalescent COVID-19. The gene calls are TRBV4-3 and TRBJ2-6, with 10 bases that match TRBD1. The CDR3 region is CASSRTGTGASSGANVLTF. The CDR3 nucleotides read TGCGCCAGCAGCCGGACCGGGACAGGGGCTAGCTCTGGGGCCAACGTCCTGACTTTC.